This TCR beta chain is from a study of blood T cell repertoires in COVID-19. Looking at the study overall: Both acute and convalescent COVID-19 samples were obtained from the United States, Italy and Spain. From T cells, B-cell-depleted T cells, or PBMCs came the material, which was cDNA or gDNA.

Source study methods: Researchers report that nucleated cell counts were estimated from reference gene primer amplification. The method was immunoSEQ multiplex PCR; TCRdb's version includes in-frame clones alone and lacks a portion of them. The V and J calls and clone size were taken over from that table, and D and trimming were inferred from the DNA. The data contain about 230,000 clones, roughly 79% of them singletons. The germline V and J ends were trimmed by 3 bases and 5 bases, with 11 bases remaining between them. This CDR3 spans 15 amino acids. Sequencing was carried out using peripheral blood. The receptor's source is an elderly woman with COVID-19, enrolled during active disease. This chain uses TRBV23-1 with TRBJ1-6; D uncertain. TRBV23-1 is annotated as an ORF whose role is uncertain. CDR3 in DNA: TGCGCCAGCAGTCAGGCAAAACTAGATAATTCACCCCTCCACTTT. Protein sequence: CASSQAKLDNSPLHF.